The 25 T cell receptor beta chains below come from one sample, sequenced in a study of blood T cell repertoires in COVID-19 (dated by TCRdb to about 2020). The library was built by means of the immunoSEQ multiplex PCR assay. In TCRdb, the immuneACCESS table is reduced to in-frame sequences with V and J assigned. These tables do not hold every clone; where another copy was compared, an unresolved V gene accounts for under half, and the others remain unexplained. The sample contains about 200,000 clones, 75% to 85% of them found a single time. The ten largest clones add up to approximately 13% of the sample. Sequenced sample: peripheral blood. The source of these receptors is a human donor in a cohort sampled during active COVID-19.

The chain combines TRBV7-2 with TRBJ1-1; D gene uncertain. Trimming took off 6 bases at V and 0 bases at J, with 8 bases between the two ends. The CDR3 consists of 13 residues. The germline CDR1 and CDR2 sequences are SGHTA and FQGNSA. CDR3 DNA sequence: TGTGCCAGCAGGGCCACCTTGAACACTGAAGCTTTCTTT. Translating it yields CASRATLNTEAFF.

In DNA, the CDR3 is TGCGCCAGCAGTGGTAAGGGGGCCGCGTACGAGCAGTACTTC. Its translation is CASSGKGAAYEQYF. This chain uses TRBV10-2 with TRBJ2-7; TRBD1 matches at 7 bases. Germline V gene data show CDR1 as WSHSY and CDR2 as SAAADI. The CDR3 runs 14 residues. The trim removed 4 bases at V and 4 bases at J, leaving 7 bases unmatched.

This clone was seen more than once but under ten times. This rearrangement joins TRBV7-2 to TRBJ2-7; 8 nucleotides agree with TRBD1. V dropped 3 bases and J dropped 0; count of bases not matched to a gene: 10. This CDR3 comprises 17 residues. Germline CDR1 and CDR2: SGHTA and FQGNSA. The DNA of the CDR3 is TGTGCCAGCAGCTTGGGCCCCGGGACAGGCAGCTCCTACGAGCAGTACTTC. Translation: CASSLGPGTGSSYEQYF.

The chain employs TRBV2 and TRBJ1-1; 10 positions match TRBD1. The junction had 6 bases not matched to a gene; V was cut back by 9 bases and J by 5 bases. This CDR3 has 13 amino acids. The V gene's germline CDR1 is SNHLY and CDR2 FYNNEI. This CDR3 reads CASKGQGRTEAFF. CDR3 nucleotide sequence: TGTGCCAGTAAGGGACAGGGGCGGACTGAAGCTTTCTTT.

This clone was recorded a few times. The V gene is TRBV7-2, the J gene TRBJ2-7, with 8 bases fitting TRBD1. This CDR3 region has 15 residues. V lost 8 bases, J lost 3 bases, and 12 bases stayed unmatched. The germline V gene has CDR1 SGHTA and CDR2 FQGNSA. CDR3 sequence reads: CASGLSSGGYYEQYF. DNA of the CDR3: TGTGCCAGCGGGCTCTCCTCAGGGGGCTACTACGAGCAGTACTTC.

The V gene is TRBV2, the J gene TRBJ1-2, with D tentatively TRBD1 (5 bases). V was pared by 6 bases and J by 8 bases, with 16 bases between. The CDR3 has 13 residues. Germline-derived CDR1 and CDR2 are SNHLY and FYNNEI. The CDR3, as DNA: TGTGCCAGCAGGAGGGGCGGGGTGCGGGGCTACACCTTC. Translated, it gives CASRRGGVRGYTF.

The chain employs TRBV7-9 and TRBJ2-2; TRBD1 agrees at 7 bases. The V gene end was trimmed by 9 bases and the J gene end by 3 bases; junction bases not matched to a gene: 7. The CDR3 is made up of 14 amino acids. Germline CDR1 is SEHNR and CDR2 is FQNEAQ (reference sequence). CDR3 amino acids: CASNTGVDTGELFF. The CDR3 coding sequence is TGTGCCAGTAACACAGGGGTTGACACCGGGGAGCTGTTTTTT.

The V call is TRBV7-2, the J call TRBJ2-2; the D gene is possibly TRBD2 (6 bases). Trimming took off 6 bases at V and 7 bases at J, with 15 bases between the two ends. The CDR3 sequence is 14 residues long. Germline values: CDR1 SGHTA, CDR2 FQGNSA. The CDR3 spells CASRLRSGVGELFF. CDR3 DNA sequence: TGTGCCAGCAGACTTAGGTCGGGGGTCGGGGAGCTGTTTTTT.

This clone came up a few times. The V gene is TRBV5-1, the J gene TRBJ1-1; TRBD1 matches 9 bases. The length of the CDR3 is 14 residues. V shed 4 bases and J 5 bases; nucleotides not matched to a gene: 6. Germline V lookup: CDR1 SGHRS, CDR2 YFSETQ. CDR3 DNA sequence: TGCGCCAGCAGCCGGGACAGGGTAGTAACTGAAGCTTTCTTT. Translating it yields CASSRDRVVTEAFF.

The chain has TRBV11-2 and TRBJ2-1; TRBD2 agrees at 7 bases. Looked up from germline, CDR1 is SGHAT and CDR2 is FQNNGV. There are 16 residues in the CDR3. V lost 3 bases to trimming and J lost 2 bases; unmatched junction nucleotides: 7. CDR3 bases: TGTGCCAGCAGCTTCCCTGGGGGGGTTGCCTACAATGAGCAGTTCTTC. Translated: CASSFPGGVAYNEQFF.

DNA for the CDR3: TGTGCCAGCAGACTGCCCCGCCTTACCCCCGGGACAACCGTGCTCTATGGCTACACCTTC. Its protein is CASRLPRLTPGTTVLYGYTF. This chain links TRBV28 with TRBJ1-2, with a weak D call TRBD1 (6 bases). With 6 bases removed from V and 4 bases from J, the gap between germline ends came to 33 bases. Looked up from germline, CDR1 is MDHEN and CDR2 is SYDVKM. The CDR3 covers 20 residues.

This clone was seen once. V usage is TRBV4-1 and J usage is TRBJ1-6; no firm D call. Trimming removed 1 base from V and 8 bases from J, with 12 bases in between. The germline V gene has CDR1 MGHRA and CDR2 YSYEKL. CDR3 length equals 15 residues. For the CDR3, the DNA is TGCGCCAGCAGCCAAGTTGGACGGGAGCATTCACCCCTCCACTTT. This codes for CASSQVGREHSPLHF.

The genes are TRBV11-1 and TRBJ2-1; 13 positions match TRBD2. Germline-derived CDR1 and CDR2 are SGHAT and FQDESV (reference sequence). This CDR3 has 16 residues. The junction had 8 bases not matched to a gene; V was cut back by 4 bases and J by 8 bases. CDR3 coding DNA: TGTGCCAGCAGCTCAGCGACTAGCGGGAGGCCCCATGAGCAGTTCTTC. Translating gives CASSSATSGRPHEQFF. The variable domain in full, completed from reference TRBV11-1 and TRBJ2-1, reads EAEVAQSPRYKITEKSQAVAFWCDPISGHATLYWYRQILGQGPELLVQFQDESVVDDSQLPKDRFSAERLKGVDSTLKIQPAELGDSAMYLCASSSATSGRPHEQFFGPGTRLTVL.

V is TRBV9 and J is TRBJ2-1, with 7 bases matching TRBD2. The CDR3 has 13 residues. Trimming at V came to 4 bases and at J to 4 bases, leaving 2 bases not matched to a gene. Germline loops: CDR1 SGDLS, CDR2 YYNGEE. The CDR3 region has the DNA TGTGCCAGCAGCTCCGGGGGGTACAATGAGCAGTTCTTC. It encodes CASSSGGYNEQFF. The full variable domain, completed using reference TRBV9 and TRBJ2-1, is DSGVTQTPKHLITATGQRVTLRCSPRSGDLSVYWYQQSLDQGLQFLIQYYNGEERAKGNILERFSAQQFPDLHSELNLSSLELGDSALYFCASSSGGYNEQFFGPGTRLTVL.

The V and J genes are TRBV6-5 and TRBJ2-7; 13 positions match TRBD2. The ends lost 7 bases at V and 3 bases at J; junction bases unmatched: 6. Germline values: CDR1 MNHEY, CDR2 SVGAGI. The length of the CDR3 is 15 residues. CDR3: CASNRLAGGLYEQYF. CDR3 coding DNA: TGTGCCAGCAATAGACTAGCGGGAGGCCTCTACGAGCAGTACTTC.

The chain's CDR3 is CASSPGQDYEQYF. The CDR3 DNA reads as TGTGCCAGCTCACCGGGACAGGACTACGAGCAGTACTTC. The V call is TRBV18, the J call TRBJ2-7; 8 bases fit TRBD1. The CDR3 sequence is 13 residues long. CDR1 and CDR2 from the germline V gene are KGHSH and LQKENI. Trimming cost V 3 bases and J 3 bases; bases outside gene matches: 1.

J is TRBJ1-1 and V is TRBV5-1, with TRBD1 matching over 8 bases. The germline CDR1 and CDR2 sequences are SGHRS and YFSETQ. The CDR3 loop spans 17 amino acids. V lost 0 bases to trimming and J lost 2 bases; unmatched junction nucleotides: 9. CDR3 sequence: CASSLGQGNFPNTEAFF. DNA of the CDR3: TGCGCCAGCAGCTTGGGACAGGGGAACTTCCCCAACACTGAAGCTTTCTTT.

The CDR3 nucleotides are TGTGCCAGCAGCTTGGTGGGGCAAAACATTCAGTACTTC. Translating it yields CASSLVGQNIQYF. This rearrangement joins TRBV5-6 to TRBJ2-4, with D tentatively TRBD1 (5 bases). This CDR3 is built from 13 residues. Germline V gene data show CDR1 as SGHDT and CDR2 as YYEEEE. With 0 bases removed from V and 5 bases from J, the gap between germline ends came to 6 bases.

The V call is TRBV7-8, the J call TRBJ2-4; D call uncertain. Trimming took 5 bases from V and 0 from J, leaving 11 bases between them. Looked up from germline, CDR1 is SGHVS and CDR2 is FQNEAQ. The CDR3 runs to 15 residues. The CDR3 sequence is CASSHARLAKNIQYF. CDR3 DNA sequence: TGTGCCAGCAGCCATGCGAGGTTAGCCAAAAACATTCAGTACTTC. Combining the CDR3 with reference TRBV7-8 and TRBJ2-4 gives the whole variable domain GAGVSQSPRYKVAKRGQDVALRCDPISGHVSLFWYQQALGQGPEFLTYFQNEAQLDKSGLPSDRFFAERPEGSVSTLKIQRTQQEDSAVYLCASSHARLAKNIQYFGAGTRLSVL.

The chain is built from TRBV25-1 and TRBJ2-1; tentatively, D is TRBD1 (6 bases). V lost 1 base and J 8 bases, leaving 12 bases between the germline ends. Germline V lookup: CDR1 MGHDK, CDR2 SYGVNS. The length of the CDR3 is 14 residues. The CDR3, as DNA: TGTGCCAGCAGTGAATTGGGGCAGGGGTATGAGCAGTTCTTC. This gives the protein CASSELGQGYEQFF.

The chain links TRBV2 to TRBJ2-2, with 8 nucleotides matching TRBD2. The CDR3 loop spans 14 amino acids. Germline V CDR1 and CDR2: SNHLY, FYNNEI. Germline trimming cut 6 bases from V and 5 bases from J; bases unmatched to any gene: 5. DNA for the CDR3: TGTGCCAGCAGAAGAGCGGGAGTAACCGGGGAGCTGTTTTTT. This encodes CASRRAGVTGELFF.

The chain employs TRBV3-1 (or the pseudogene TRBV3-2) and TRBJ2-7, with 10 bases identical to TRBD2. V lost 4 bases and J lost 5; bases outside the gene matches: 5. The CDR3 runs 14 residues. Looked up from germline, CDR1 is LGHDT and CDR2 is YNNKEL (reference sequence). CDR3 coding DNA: TGTGCCAGCAGCCTGGGACTAGCGACAGACGAGCAGTACTTC. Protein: CASSLGLATDEQYF.

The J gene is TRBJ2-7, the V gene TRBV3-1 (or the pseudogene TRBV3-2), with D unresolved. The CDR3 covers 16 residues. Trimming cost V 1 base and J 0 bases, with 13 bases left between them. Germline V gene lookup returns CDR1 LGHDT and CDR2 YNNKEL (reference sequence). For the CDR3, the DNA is TGTGCCAGCAGCCAAGGAGGCAGCTGGAGCTCCTACGAGCAGTACTTC. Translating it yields CASSQGGSWSSYEQYF.

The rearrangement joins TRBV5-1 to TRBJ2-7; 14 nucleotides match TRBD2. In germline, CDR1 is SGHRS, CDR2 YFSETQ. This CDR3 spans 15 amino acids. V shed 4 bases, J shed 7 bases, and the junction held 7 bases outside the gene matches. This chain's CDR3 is CASSRGTSGRGEQYF. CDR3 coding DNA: TGCGCCAGCAGCCGCGGGACTAGCGGGAGAGGGGAGCAGTACTTC. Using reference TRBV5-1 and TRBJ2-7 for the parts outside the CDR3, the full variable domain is KAGVTQTPRYLIKTRGQQVTLSCSPISGHRSVSWYQQTPGQGLQFLFEYFSETQRNKGNFPGRFSGRQFSNSRSEMNVSTLELGDSALYLCASSRGTSGRGEQYFGPGTRLTVT.

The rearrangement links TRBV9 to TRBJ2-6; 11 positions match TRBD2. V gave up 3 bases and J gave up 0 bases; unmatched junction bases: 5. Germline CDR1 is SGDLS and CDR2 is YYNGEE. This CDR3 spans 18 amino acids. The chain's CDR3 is CASSEGLAAFSGANVLTF. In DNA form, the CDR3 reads TGTGCCAGCAGCGAGGGACTAGCGGCTTTCTCTGGGGCCAACGTCCTGACTTTC.